The 23 T cell receptor beta chains in this list originate from one sample, sequenced in a study of T cells in Graves' hyperthyroidism and ophthalmopathy. Amplified TCR beta CDR3 regions came from RNA transcripts. Researchers ran a first-round RT-PCR on the TCR CDR3 using the HTBI primer set. A single record per CDR3 protein comes from TCRdb applying MiXCR to the multiplex PCR reads. The sample comprises under 350,000 distinct CDR3 sequences, roughly 13% of which are singletons, and under 8% rests with the top ten. Input material: blood. The receptors shown here come from a woman aged 40 to 50 with Graves' hyperthyroidism.

This clonotype was observed at least ten times. The V call is TRBV5-5, the J call TRBJ2-2, with 12 bases matching TRBD2. The ends lost 4 bases at V and 6 bases at J; junction bases unmatched: 4. The CDR3 contains 15 residues. Germline V gene sequence: CDR1 SGHKS, CDR2 YYEKEE (reference sequence). The CDR3 DNA follows: TGTGCCAGCAGCCTAGCGGGAGGGGTGGCCGGGGAGCTGTTTTTT. Amino acids: CASSLAGGVAGELFF.

The chain couples TRBV29-1 to TRBJ2-1, with 9 bases aligning to TRBD2. The CDR3 is 14 residues long. CDR1 is SQVTM, CDR2 ANQGSEA, per germline. The V gene end was trimmed by 5 bases and the J gene end by 5 bases; junction bases not matched to a gene: 7. CDR3 sequence (DNA): TGCAGCGTTTTAGGCCCTAGCGGGGACAATGAGCAGTTCTTC. Protein: CSVLGPSGDNEQFF.

This clonotype was seen at least ten times. V usage is TRBV7-9 and J usage is TRBJ2-2; D is perhaps TRBD2 (6 bases). CDR3 size: 15 residues. Trimming shortened V by 1 base and J by 3 bases, and 9 bases separated the two germline ends. Germline V lookup: CDR1 SEHNR, CDR2 FQNEAQ (reference sequence). CDR3 coding DNA: TGTGCCAGCAGCTTAGAGCTAGCGCACACCGGGGAGCTGTTTTTT. Translation: CASSLELAHTGELFF.

This clonotype appeared many times. The CDR3 reads CASSQAKEQFF. The CDR3 DNA sequence: TGTGCCAGCAGCCAGGCGAAAGAGCAGTTCTTC. This sequence joins TRBV7-9 and TRBJ2-1; D remains ambiguous. Germline lookup yields CDR1 SEHNR and CDR2 FQNEAQ (reference sequence). Trimming removed 5 bases from V and 10 bases from J, with 9 bases in between. This CDR3 has 11 amino acids.

V usage is TRBV6-1 and J usage is TRBJ2-7; D gene unclear. CDR3 length: 14 amino acids. CDR1 is MNHNS, CDR2 SASEGT, per germline. V gave up 5 bases and J gave up 0 bases, with 11 bases separating them. The CDR3 reads CASSPLIVSYEQYF. The CDR3 nucleotides are TGTGCCAGCAGTCCATTAATAGTCTCCTACGAGCAGTACTTC.

This clonotype has at least ten counts. The chain joins TRBV28 to TRBJ2-1, with TRBD1 matching over 8 bases. Per the germline V gene, CDR1 is MDHEN and CDR2 is SYDVKM. J gave up 9 bases and V 7 bases, and 8 bases lay outside the gene matches. CDR3 length: 13 amino acids. The CDR3 is CASNTGGFIEQFF. Written as DNA, the CDR3 is TGTGCCAGCAACACAGGGGGATTTATTGAGCAGTTCTTC.

This clonotype has a handful of counts. The genes are TRBV18 and TRBJ2-7, with a possible D match to TRBD1 (8 bases). V gave up 3 bases and J gave up 2 bases, with 14 bases separating them. The CDR3 is 15 residues long. Germline V lookup: CDR1 KGHSH, CDR2 LQKENI. The CDR3 nucleotides are TGTGCCAGCTCACCCGGACAGGGAGGGCCCTACGAGCAGTACTTC. Residues: CASSPGQGGPYEQYF.

This clonotype was seen many times. The rearrangement uses TRBV12-3 or TRBV12-4 and TRBJ1-5, with D perhaps TRBD1 (6 bases). V was clipped by 4 bases and J by 6 bases, with 16 bases between them. The CDR3 totals 15 residues. This chain's CDR3 is CASSSTSGAGQPQHF. The CDR3 region has the DNA TGTGCCAGCAGTTCAACCTCGGGGGCCGGTCAGCCCCAGCATTTT.

This clonotype was seen at least ten times. The genes are TRBV28 and TRBJ2-3, with TRBD2 matching over 13 bases. V lost 7 bases to trimming and J lost 4 bases; unmatched junction nucleotides: 11. This CDR3 contains 17 residues. The germline CDR1 and CDR2 sequences are MDHEN and SYDVKM. Written as DNA, the CDR3 is TGTGCCAGCACTTCACTAGCGGGAGGGGGGTTTTCAGATACGCAGTATTTT. It codes for CASTSLAGGGFSDTQYF. Filled out from reference TRBV28 and TRBJ2-3, the complete variable domain reads DVKVTQSSRYLVKRTGEKVFLECVQDMDHENMFWYRQDPGLGLRLIYFSYDVKMKEKGDIPEGYSVSREKKERFSLILESASTNQTSMYLCASTSLAGGGFSDTQYFGPGTRLTVL.

This CDR3 reads CAISVRGSYNEQFF. The CDR3 DNA is TGTGCCATCAGTGTTCGCGGGAGTTACAATGAGCAGTTCTTC. V is TRBV10-3 and J is TRBJ2-1; TRBD2 agrees at 7 bases. Germline V gene data show CDR1 as ENHRY and CDR2 as SYGVKD. This CDR3 is 14 amino acids long. Trimming at V came to 4 bases and at J to 4 bases, leaving 4 bases not matched to a gene.

This clonotype came up many times. The chain is built from TRBV19 and TRBJ1-1; D gene ambiguous. The V and J ends lost 2 bases and 5 bases respectively, with 12 bases between them. The CDR3 extends over 14 amino acids. Per the germline V gene, CDR1 is LNHDA and CDR2 is SQIVND (reference sequence). The CDR3: CASSISGTRTEAFF. In DNA form, the CDR3 reads TGTGCCAGTAGTATATCGGGAACTAGGACTGAAGCTTTCTTT.

The rearrangement joins TRBV28 to TRBJ2-7; 7 bases align to TRBD2. Unmatched junction bases numbered 7, after V lost 2 bases and J lost 3 bases. Germline V gene sequence: CDR1 MDHEN, CDR2 SYDVKM. This CDR3 has 15 residues. DNA for the CDR3: TGTGCCAGCAGTTTAGCGGGGGAGAGGTTCTACGAGCAGTACTTC. This encodes CASSLAGERFYEQYF.

This clonotype occurred a few times. The chain links TRBV19 to TRBJ1-4; maybe TRBD1 (6 bases). With 9 bases removed from V and 8 bases from J, the gap between germline ends came to 10 bases. Looked up from germline, CDR1 is LNHDA and CDR2 is SQIVND (reference sequence). The CDR3 length is 11 residues. In DNA, the CDR3 is TGTGCCAGCCAGAGGGGGGAAAAACTGTTTTTT. This codes for CASQRGEKLFF.

The J gene is TRBJ1-2, the V gene TRBV2; no firm D call. The CDR3 is 14 amino acids. V dropped 5 bases and J dropped 0 bases, with 10 bases sitting between them. Germline assignment: CDR1 SNHLY and CDR2 FYNNEI. The DNA of the CDR3 is TGTGCCAGCAGTAGGAGACCGACTAACTATGGCTACACCTTC. Protein sequence: CASSRRPTNYGYTF. Complete variable domain (other parts from reference TRBV2 and TRBJ1-2): EPEVTQTPSHQVTQMGQEVILRCVPISNHLYFYWYRQILGQKVEFLVSFYNNEISEKSEIFDDQFSVERPDGSNFTLKIRSTKLEDSAMYFCASSRRPTNYGYTFGSGTRLTVV.

The chain uses TRBV6-1 and TRBJ2-3; D gene unclear. The CDR3 extends over 15 amino acids. CDR1 and CDR2 (germline): MNHNS, SASEGT. Trimming took off 6 bases at V and 1 base at J, with 14 bases between the two ends. The CDR3 sequence is CASSARSAGTDTQYF. The CDR3 nucleotides read TGTGCCAGCAGCGCCAGGAGCGCGGGCACAGATACGCAGTATTTT.

At least ten counts were recorded for this clonotype. CDR3 nucleotide sequence: TGCGCCAGCAGCCACCCCCTCGAGGGGAAATCTAACTATGGCTACACCTTC. Protein sequence: CASSHPLEGKSNYGYTF. The chain links TRBV4-1 to TRBJ1-2, with TRBD1 as a possible D gene (5 bases). CDR1 and CDR2 (germline): MGHRA, YSYEKL. Trimming pared 3 bases from V and 0 bases from J, leaving 17 bases between. The CDR3 runs to 17 residues.

As regards this clonotype: This sequence may be a read error, since a much larger clone differs from it by one base. CDR3: CASSQVGSWENEQFF. The CDR3 bases are TGTGCCAGCAGCCAAGTCGGGAGCTGGGAAAATGAGCAGTTCTTC. The chain recombines TRBV3-1 with TRBJ2-1; D may be TRBD2 (6 bases). Germline values: CDR1 LGHDT, CDR2 YNNKEL (reference sequence). With 1 base removed from V and 7 bases from J, the gap between germline ends came to 14 bases. The CDR3 consists of 15 residues.

The sample holds many counts of this clonotype. The chain combines TRBV28 with TRBJ2-7, with a tentative D call TRBD2 (6 bases). Trimming took off 9 bases at V and 3 bases at J, with 21 bases between the two ends. This CDR3 contains 15 residues. The germline V gene encodes CDR1 MDHEN and CDR2 SYDVKM. CDR3 sequence reads: CASSPLRDSHYEQYF. The CDR3, as DNA: TGTGCCAGTAGTCCGTTAAGGGACTCCCACTACGAGCAGTACTTC.

This clonotype has just a few counts. The genes are TRBV5-5 and TRBJ2-2; 8 bases line up with TRBD1. This CDR3 region has 17 residues. From germline, CDR1 is SGHKS and CDR2 YYEKEE (reference sequence). With 2 bases clipped from V and 0 bases from J, the junction kept 6 bases outside the gene matches. The CDR3 bases are TGTGCCAGCAGCTTTTACCCACAGGGGGCGAACACCGGGGAGCTGTTTTTT. Protein sequence: CASSFYPQGANTGELFF.

This clonotype was counted ten times or more. The V gene is TRBV6-5, the J gene TRBJ1-5; possibly TRBD1 for D (5 bases). The CDR3 is made up of 13 amino acids. V lost 2 bases, J lost 8 bases, and 10 bases lay in between. CDR1 is MNHEY, CDR2 SVGAGI, per germline. CDR3 nucleotides: TGTGCCAGCAGTTACGAGGGGAGGAAGCCCCAGCATTTT. This gives the protein CASSYEGRKPQHF.

V is TRBV4-2 and J is TRBJ2-7, with D perhaps TRBD1 or TRBD2 (5 bases each). In germline, CDR1 is LGHNA, CDR2 YNFKEQ. This CDR3 spans 16 amino acids. Trimming shortened V by 1 base and J by 0 bases, and 13 bases separated the two germline ends. The CDR3 DNA is TGTGCCAGCAGCCAAGTCGGGGCGGGTAGCTCCTACGAGCAGTACTTC. Translated: CASSQVGAGSSYEQYF.

The chain joins TRBV29-1 to TRBJ2-5; 10 bases fit TRBD1. After removal of 8 bases from V and 5 bases from J, the junction contained 17 bases not matched to a gene. The germline V gene has CDR1 SQVTM and CDR2 ANQGSEA. There are 16 residues in the CDR3. CDR3 nucleotides: TGCAGCCTAACTGGACAGGGGGATTGGGGTACGGAGACCCAGTACTTC. This codes for CSLTGQGDWGTETQYF.

This clonotype was observed many times. The chain has TRBV28 and TRBJ1-5, with D uncertain. The CDR3 is made up of 15 amino acids. The V gene lost 2 bases and the J gene lost 4 bases, with 12 bases spanning the gap. From germline, CDR1 is MDHEN and CDR2 SYDVKM. CDR3 protein: CASSLTQTGNQPQHF. The CDR3 DNA reads TGTGCCAGCAGTTTAACACAGACGGGGAATCAGCCCCAGCATTTT.